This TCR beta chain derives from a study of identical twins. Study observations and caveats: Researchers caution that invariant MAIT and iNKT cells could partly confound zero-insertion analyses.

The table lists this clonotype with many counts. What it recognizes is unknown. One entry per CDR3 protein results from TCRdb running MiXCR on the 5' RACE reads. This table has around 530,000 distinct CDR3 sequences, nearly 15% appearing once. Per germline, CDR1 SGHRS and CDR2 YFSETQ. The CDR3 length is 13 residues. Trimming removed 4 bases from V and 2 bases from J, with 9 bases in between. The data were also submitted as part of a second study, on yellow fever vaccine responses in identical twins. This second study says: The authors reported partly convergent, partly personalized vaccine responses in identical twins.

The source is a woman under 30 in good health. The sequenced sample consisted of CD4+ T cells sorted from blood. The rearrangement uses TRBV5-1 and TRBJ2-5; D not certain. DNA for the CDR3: TGCGCCAGCAGCGGGCAGGTGCAAGAGACCCAGTACTTC. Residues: CASSGQVQETQYF.